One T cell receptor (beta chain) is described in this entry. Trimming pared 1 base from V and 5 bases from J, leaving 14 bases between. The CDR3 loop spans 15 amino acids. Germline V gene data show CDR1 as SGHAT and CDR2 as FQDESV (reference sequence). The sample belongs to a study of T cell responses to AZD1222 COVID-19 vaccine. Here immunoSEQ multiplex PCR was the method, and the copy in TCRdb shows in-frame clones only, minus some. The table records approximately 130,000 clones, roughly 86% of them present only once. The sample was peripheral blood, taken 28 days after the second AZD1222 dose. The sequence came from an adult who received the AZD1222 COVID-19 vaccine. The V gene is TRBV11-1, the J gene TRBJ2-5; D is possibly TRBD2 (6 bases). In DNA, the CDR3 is TGTGCCAGCAGCTTAGACCAGGGACTCGGGGAGACCCAGTACTTC. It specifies CASSLDQGLGETQYF.